This T cell receptor beta chain was identified in a study of regulatory T cells in long-lasting Graves disease. To make TCR beta libraries, researchers used iRepertoire HTBI primers and Arm-PCR of CDR3 regions. A single record per CDR3 protein comes from TCRdb applying MiXCR to the multiplex PCR reads. Here the sample spans more than 450,000 distinct CDR3 sequences, 15% to 20% being singletons. Time point in this sample: newly diagnosed GD, antithyroid drugs for less than 3 months. Making the TCR library involved RNA that had been extracted from PBMCs. This clonotype was seen ten or more times. Its antigen is unknown. Study results and limitations: When disease was persistent, TRBV28, TRBJ1-2 and TRBJ2-5 were the favored segments.

This CDR3 is 14 amino acids long. The V end was cut by 5 bases, the J end by 5 bases, with 13 bases between. The V gene's germline CDR1 is SEHNR and CDR2 FQNEAQ (reference sequence). The same sample was also used in a study of T cells in Graves' hyperthyroidism and ophthalmopathy. From that second work: First-round RT-PCR of the TCR CDR3 relied on the HTBI primer set. With a median lead of 6.5 months before onset, the model predicted ophthalmopathy.

The sample in question was peripheral blood mononuclear cells (PBMCs), obtained at new diagnosis, from a patient treated with antithyroid drugs. The genes are TRBV7-9 and TRBJ2-1; maybe TRBD1 (5 bases). This clonotype was obtained from a man between 35 and 55 years old with Graves disease. CDR3 residues: CASSLGRINNEQFF. CDR3 bases: TGTGCCAGCAGCCTGGGGCGGATAAACAATGAGCAGTTCTTC.